These T cell receptor beta chains were read from a single sample in a study of prognosis after radiotherapy for stage I lung cancer. A single record per CDR3 protein comes from TCRdb applying MiXCR to the multiplex PCR reads. The data show more than 15,000 distinct CDR3 sequences, about 18% seen once. The sample in question was PBMCs, obtained before or after stereotactic body radiation therapy (not recorded which). These receptors all stem from a donor over 45 with non-small cell lung cancer. Both conserved end residues are part of each CDR3. D genes are given only for firm matches. Part of the rows lack a size; the others show once, few, many or a class for expanded clones.

v_gene	j_gene	d_gene	abundance	CDR3aa	CDR3nt
TRBV19	TRBJ1-5	-	-	CASDTISFRDGGYEPQHF	TGTGCCAGTGATACCATTTCTTTCCGAGACGGGGGCTATGAGCCCCAGCATTTT
TRBV11-3	TRBJ2-3	TRBD2	-	CASSPALAGPPVTDTQYF	TGTGCCAGCAGCCCGGCCCTAGCGGGCCCGCCGGTGACGGATACGCAGTATTTT
TRBV5-1	TRBJ2-5	-	many	CASSLFNQETQYF	TGCGCCAGCAGCTTGTTCAACCAAGAGACCCAGTACTTC
TRBV5-5	TRBJ2-1	-	many	CASSLLVAAYNEQFF	TGTGCCAGCAGCTTGTTGGTAGCGGCTTACAATGAGCAGTTCTTC
TRBV9	TRBJ2-3	TRBD2	-	CASRTSESTDMQYF	TGTGCCAGCCGGACTAGTGAGAGCACAGATATGCAGTATTTT
TRBV12-3/TRBV12-4	TRBJ2-5	TRBD2	many	CASSLGAGGQETQYF	TGTGCCAGCAGTTTAGGCGCGGGAGGCCAAGAGACCCAGTACTTC
TRBV5-1	TRBJ2-5	TRBD2	many	CASKYLAEQETQYF	TGCGCCAGCAAATACCTAGCGGAACAAGAGACCCAGTACTTC
TRBV24-1	TRBJ2-3	TRBD2	many	CATSGTRPTDTQYF	TGTGCCACCAGCGGGACTAGGCCCACAGATACGCAGTATTTT
TRBV9	TRBJ2-1	-	many	CASSVGPNTYNEQFF	TGTGCCAGCAGCGTAGGTCCCAATACGTACAATGAGCAGTTCTTC
TRBV6-1	TRBJ2-5	TRBD1	-	CAIGGQAGGETQYF	TGTGCCATAGGGGGACAGGCAGGGGGGGAGACCCAGTACTTC
TRBV20-1	TRBJ1-5	TRBD1	many	CSASGRGEQPQHF	TGCAGTGCTAGTGGCAGGGGGGAGCAGCCCCAGCATTTT
TRBV2	TRBJ2-1	TRBD1	many	CASSGWDRGYNEQFF	TGTGCCAGCAGTGGATGGGACAGGGGCTACAATGAGCAGTTCTTC
TRBV27	TRBJ1-5	-	many	CASSSGLNNQPQHF	TGTGCCAGCAGTTCCGGACTGAACAATCAGCCCCAGCATTTT
TRBV30	TRBJ2-3	-	medium-sized	CAWSVSRGGQRTDTQYF	TGTGCCTGGAGTGTATCGAGGGGAGGACAGCGCACAGATACGCAGTATTTT
TRBV10-3	TRBJ2-3	-	many	CAISVSGGGTDTQYF	TGTGCCATCAGTGTTTCCGGGGGCGGCACAGATACGCAGTATTTT
TRBV28	TRBJ2-1	TRBD2	-	CASSRGTSSYNEQFF	TGTGCCAGCAGTCGCGGGACTAGCTCCTACAATGAGCAGTTCTTC
TRBV7-9	TRBJ2-1	-	many	CASSFSNGGGRRGQFF	TGTGCCAGCAGCTTTTCCAATGGCGGGGGCAGAAGGGGGCAGTTCTTC
TRBV4-1	TRBJ2-1	TRBD2	many	CASSQAGGGASDEQFF	TGCGCCAGCAGCCAAGCGGGCGGGGGGGCGTCAGATGAGCAGTTCTTC
TRBV10-3	TRBJ2-1	-	many	CATRWSDVYNEQFF	TGTGCCACGAGGTGGAGCGACGTCTACAATGAGCAGTTCTTC
TRBV28	TRBJ2-7	-	many	CASTSSYEQYF	TGTGCCAGCACCAGCTCCTACGAGCAGTACTTC
TRBV20-1	TRBJ1-6	-	-	CSASNRSSYNSPLHF	TGCAGTGCTAGTAACAGGAGCTCCTATAATTCACCCCTCCACTTT
TRBV7-6	TRBJ2-7	TRBD2	large	CASSAGTSGTYEQYF	TGTGCCAGCAGCGCAGGGACTAGCGGAACCTACGAGCAGTACTTC
TRBV19	TRBJ1-2	-	many	CASSISKQGVGGYGYTF	TGTGCCAGTAGTATATCCAAACAGGGCGTTGGGGGCTATGGCTACACCTTC
TRBV6-1	TRBJ2-7	TRBD1	-	CASSEWVDRAAYEQYF	TGTGCCAGCAGTGAATGGGTCGACAGGGCGGCCTACGAGCAGTACTTC
TRBV5-6	TRBJ1-4	-	many	CASSLVGNEKLFF	TGTGCCAGCAGCTTGGTAGGAAATGAAAAACTGTTTTTT
TRBV7-2	TRBJ2-2	TRBD2	many	CASSPPGTSGRGRGGELFF	TGTGCCAGCAGCCCTCCCGGGACTAGCGGGAGGGGACGGGGCGGGGAGCTGTTTTTT
TRBV24-1	TRBJ2-2	TRBD1	many	CATGTGLGELFF	TGTGCCACCGGGACAGGACTCGGGGAGCTGTTTTTT
TRBV9	TRBJ2-5	TRBD2	many	CASSPGLAGGPETQYF	TGTGCCAGCAGCCCGGGACTAGCGGGGGGGCCGGAGACCCAGTACTTC
TRBV6-1	TRBJ1-2	-	many	CASGRFLGYTF	TGTGCCAGCGGAAGGTTTCTGGGCTACACCTTC
TRBV11-2	TRBJ2-7	-	many	CASSLGPIYEQYF	TGTGCCAGCAGCTTAGGGCCAATCTACGAGCAGTACTTC
TRBV7-9	TRBJ2-3	-	many	CASSQQEGFTDTQYF	TGTGCCAGCAGTCAACAGGAGGGGTTCACAGATACGCAGTATTTT
TRBV6-2/TRBV6-3	TRBJ2-2	-	-	CASNRGTRELFF	TGTGCCAGCAATAGGGGGACCAGGGAGTTGTTTTTT
TRBV20-1	TRBJ1-5	TRBD1	many	CSALPGQFNQPQHF	TGCAGCGCATTACCGGGACAGTTTAATCAGCCCCAGCATTTT
TRBV18	TRBJ2-3	TRBD2	many	CASQDERGAIDTQYF	TGTGCCAGCCAGGACGAGCGGGGGGCCATAGATACGCAGTATTTT
TRBV28	TRBJ2-1	TRBD1	-	CASSSTTGGNEQFF	TGTGCCAGCAGTTCCACGACAGGGGGCAATGAGCAGTTCTTC
TRBV20-1	TRBJ1-1	-	many	CSAADVDGAEAFF	TGCAGTGCCGCGGACGTAGATGGAGCTGAAGCTTTCTTT
TRBV4-1	TRBJ2-7	TRBD2	many	CASSQDGGLAGVGTYEQYF	TGCGCCAGCAGCCAAGATGGAGGACTAGCGGGAGTTGGGACCTACGAGCAGTACTTC
TRBV4-3	TRBJ2-7	TRBD1	many	CASSIVQGSEQYF	TGCGCCAGCAGTATAGTACAGGGGAGCGAGCAGTACTTC
TRBV6-1	TRBJ2-3	TRBD1	many	CASSSRGQGNADTQYF	TGTGCCAGCAGCTCAAGGGGACAGGGTAACGCAGATACGCAGTATTTT
TRBV20-1	TRBJ1-1	-	many	CSAREGAPDTEAFF	TGCAGTGCTAGAGAAGGGGCCCCGGACACTGAAGCTTTCTTT
TRBV12-3/TRBV12-4	TRBJ1-2	TRBD1	many	CASSRQGDYGYTF	TGTGCCAGCAGTCGACAGGGTGATTATGGCTACACCTTC
TRBV6-2/TRBV6-3	TRBJ1-1	TRBD1	many	CASSYSGQGNEAFF	TGTGCCAGCAGTTACTCGGGACAGGGGAATGAAGCTTTCTTT
TRBV10-3	TRBJ2-7	-	many	CAITSGRSSYEQYF	TGTGCCATCACCTCAGGACGGAGCTCCTACGAGCAGTACTTC
TRBV12-3/TRBV12-4	TRBJ1-1	-	-	CAIILGPGMNTEAFF	TGTGCCATCATTTTAGGTCCAGGCATGAACACTGAAGCTTTCTTT
TRBV30	TRBJ1-5	-	hyperexpanded	CAWSVKTPRSNQPQHF	TGTGCCTGGAGTGTAAAGACCCCGAGGAGCAATCAGCCCCAGCATTTT
TRBV7-6	TRBJ2-3	TRBD1	many	CASSPGQPSTDTQYF	TGTGCCAGCAGTCCGGGACAGCCTAGCACAGATACGCAGTATTTT
TRBV9	TRBJ2-2	-	many	CASSVVNGATGELFF	TGTGCCAGCAGCGTAGTAAACGGGGCCACCGGGGAGCTGTTTTTT
TRBV5-4	TRBJ1-1	TRBD1	many	CASSFDRGLGAFF	TGTGCCAGCAGTTTTGACAGGGGCCTGGGGGCTTTCTTT
TRBV18	TRBJ2-5	-	many	CASSPQGQETQYF	TGTGCCAGCTCACCTCAGGGTCAAGAGACCCAGTACTTC
TRBV12-3/TRBV12-4	TRBJ1-5	TRBD1	many	CASSLKGQGNQPQHF	TGTGCCAGCAGTTTAAAGGGACAGGGAAATCAGCCCCAGCATTTT
TRBV3-2	TRBJ2-7	-	many	CASSQDSGFPPVVIEQYF	TGTGCCAGCAGCCAAGATAGTGGCTTCCCTCCTGTTGTTATCGAGCAGTACTTC
TRBV29-1	TRBJ2-7	TRBD2	-	CSAREGPYEQYF	TGCAGCGCGCGGGAGGGCCCCTACGAGCAGTACTTC
TRBV24-1	TRBJ2-2	-	many	CATSDSDTGELFF	TGTGCCACCAGTGATTCTGACACCGGGGAGCTGTTTTTT
TRBV7-2	TRBJ2-7	TRBD2	many	CASSLKREGLEQYF	TGTGCCAGCAGCTTAAAGCGGGAGGGCCTCGAGCAGTACTTC
TRBV4-3	TRBJ2-3	TRBD2	many	CASSQVGLAGEDTQYF	TGCGCCAGCAGCCAAGTTGGGCTAGCGGGAGAGGATACGCAGTATTTT
TRBV20-1	TRBJ2-1	TRBD2	many	CSARESGRRNEQFF	TGCAGTGCTAGAGAGAGCGGGAGGAGGAATGAGCAGTTCTTC
TRBV15	TRBJ2-5	TRBD2	many	CATSRGGLAGGSQETQYF	TGTGCCACCAGCAGAGGGGGTCTAGCGGGCGGTTCCCAAGAGACCCAGTACTTC
TRBV14	TRBJ2-3	-	many	CASSETYTQYF	TGTGCCAGCAGCGAGACTTATACGCAGTATTTT